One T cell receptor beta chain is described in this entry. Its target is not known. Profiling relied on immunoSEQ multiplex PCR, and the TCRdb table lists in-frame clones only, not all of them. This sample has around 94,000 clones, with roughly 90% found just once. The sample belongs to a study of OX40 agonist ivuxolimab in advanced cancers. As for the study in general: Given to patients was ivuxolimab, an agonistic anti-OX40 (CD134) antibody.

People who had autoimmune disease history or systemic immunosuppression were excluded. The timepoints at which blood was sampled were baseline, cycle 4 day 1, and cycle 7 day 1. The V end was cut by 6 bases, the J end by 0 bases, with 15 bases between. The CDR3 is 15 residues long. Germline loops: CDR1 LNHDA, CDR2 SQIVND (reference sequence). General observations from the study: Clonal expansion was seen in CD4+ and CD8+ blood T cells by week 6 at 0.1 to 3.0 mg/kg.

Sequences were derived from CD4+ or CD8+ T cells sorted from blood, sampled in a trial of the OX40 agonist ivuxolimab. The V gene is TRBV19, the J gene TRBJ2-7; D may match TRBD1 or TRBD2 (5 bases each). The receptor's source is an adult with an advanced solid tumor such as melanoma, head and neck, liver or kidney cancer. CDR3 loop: CASRPGTASSYEQYF. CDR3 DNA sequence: TGTGCCAGTAGACCCGGGACGGCTAGCTCCTACGAGCAGTACTTC.